What follows are 15 T cell receptor beta chains derived from one specimen sequenced in a study of blood T cells in healthy people across ages. PCR was performed a second time for roughly 7 to 11 cycles using a sample-barcoded 5' primer and a J-beta primer mix. TCRdb re-called the 5' RACE reads through MiXCR, storing one row per CDR3 protein. The table has 800,000 or so distinct CDR3 sequences, around 62% seen once. The specimen sequenced was blood. The receptors derive from a man aged 30 to 45 in good health.

This clonotype has at least ten counts. CDR3 in amino acids: CSAPRGSQETQYF. The CDR3, as DNA: TGCAGTGCTCCTCGGGGGAGCCAAGAGACCCAGTACTTC. The chain carries TRBV20-1 and TRBJ2-5; D is perhaps TRBD2 (6 bases). CDR3 length: 13 amino acids. Germline CDR1 DFQATT, CDR2 SNEGSKA (reference sequence). The V end lost 5 bases, the J end lost 1 base, and 11 bases lay between the germline ends.

The V call is TRBV12-3 or TRBV12-4, the J call TRBJ2-5; TRBD2 matches 16 bases. With 5 bases clipped from V and 5 bases from J, the junction kept 2 bases outside the gene matches. CDR3 size: 15 residues. The CDR3 here is CASSGGLAGGETQYF. In DNA, the CDR3 is TGTGCCAGCAGTGGGGGACTAGCGGGGGGGGAGACCCAGTACTTC.

This clonotype was recorded many times. The chain has TRBV6-2 or TRBV6-3 and TRBJ2-7; D not resolved. This CDR3 contains 11 residues. The germline V gene encodes CDR1 MNHEY and CDR2 SVGEGT. V lost 6 bases to trimming and J lost 0 bases, with 3 bases between them. CDR3 sequence reads: CASSHSYEQYF. The DNA of the CDR3 is TGTGCCAGCAGCCACTCCTACGAGCAGTACTTC.

The V call is TRBV6-5, the J call TRBJ1-2; a weak D match, TRBD1 (5 bases). The V end was cut by 5 bases, the J end by 4 bases, with 8 bases between. CDR1 is MNHEY, CDR2 SVGAGI, per germline. The CDR3 is 12 amino acids. The CDR3 coding sequence is TGTGCCAGCAGTCCCGGGACCTATGGCTACACCTTC. This codes for CASSPGTYGYTF.

The gene calls are TRBV10-3 and TRBJ1-5; maybe TRBD1 (5 bases). The CDR3 loop spans 13 amino acids. V lost 3 bases, J lost 8 bases, and 11 bases lay in between. Germline lookup yields CDR1 ENHRY and CDR2 SYGVKD. CDR3 nucleotide sequence: TGTGCCATCAGTGACAGGGTGGACAAGCCCCAGCATTTT. Translating it yields CAISDRVDKPQHF.

This chain connects TRBV13 to TRBJ2-4, with TRBD1 as a possible D gene (7 bases). CDR3 size: 13 residues. V was pared by 6 bases and J by 8 bases, with 14 bases between. Germline loops: CDR1 PRHDT, CDR2 FYEKMQ (reference sequence). This chain's CDR3 is CASSPGGGDIQYF. CDR3 sequence (DNA): TGTGCCAGCAGTCCAGGGGGAGGAGACATTCAGTACTTC.

The rearrangement uses TRBV5-5 and TRBJ2-1, with D tentatively TRBD2 (6 bases). Germline V gives CDR1 SGHKS, CDR2 YYEKEE (reference sequence). The CDR3 extends over 17 amino acids. Trimming cost V 4 bases and J 0 bases, with 17 bases left between them. CDR3 DNA sequence: TGTGCCAGCAGCGTGCGGCCGGGACTGGACTCCTACAATGAGCAGTTCTTC. This codes for CASSVRPGLDSYNEQFF.

The gene calls are TRBV30 and TRBJ2-1; D gene ambiguous. V was pared by 3 bases and J by 7 bases, with 10 bases between. The CDR3 is made up of 12 amino acids. CDR1 is GTSNPN, CDR2 SVGIG, per germline (reference sequence). The CDR3 region is CAWSPVSNEQFF. CDR3 coding DNA: TGTGCCTGGAGCCCAGTATCGAATGAGCAGTTCTTC.

V and J are TRBV4-3 and TRBJ2-7, with 9 positions matching TRBD1. Germline V gene lookup returns CDR1 LGHNA and CDR2 YSLEER. The J segment lost 3 bases and the V segment lost 3 bases, leaving 6 bases of the junction unmatched. CDR3 length equals 15 residues. CDR3 sequence: CASSHHRDRVYEQYF. The CDR3 bases are TGCGCCAGCAGCCACCACCGGGACAGGGTCTACGAGCAGTACTTC.

The V and J genes are TRBV6-5 and TRBJ2-5; TRBD1 matches 8 bases. Germline values: CDR1 MNHEY, CDR2 SVGAGI. The ends lost 0 bases at V and 0 bases at J; junction bases unmatched: 3. The CDR3 spans 16 residues. The CDR3 nucleotides are TGTGCCAGCAGTTACTCGAGGGACAGGTACCAAGAGACCCAGTACTTC. Protein: CASSYSRDRYQETQYF.

The chain joins TRBV15 to TRBJ2-7; D is uncertain. CDR3 length equals 15 residues. The V end was cut by 0 bases, the J end by 2 bases, with 11 bases between. Germline V lookup: CDR1 LNHNV, CDR2 YYDKDF (reference sequence). CDR3 region: CATSRDHDGPYEQYF. For the CDR3, the DNA is TGTGCCACCAGCAGAGATCACGACGGTCCCTACGAGCAGTACTTC.

The chain combines TRBV4-3 with TRBJ2-7; 11 bases match TRBD1. CDR3 length equals 16 residues. Germline CDR1 LGHNA, CDR2 YSLEER. After removal of 4 bases from V and 3 bases from J, the junction contained 8 bases not matched to a gene. The CDR3 loop reads CASSPSGGQGVYEQYF. The CDR3 DNA sequence: TGCGCCAGCAGCCCCTCCGGGGGACAGGGGGTCTACGAGCAGTACTTC.

The rearrangement joins TRBV29-1 to TRBJ1-2; 7 nucleotides line up with TRBD1. Per the germline V gene, CDR1 is SQVTM and CDR2 is ANQGSEA. The V segment lost 6 bases and the J segment 8 bases; nucleotides outside the gene matches: 3. The CDR3 runs to 10 residues. The DNA of the CDR3 is TGCAGCGTGGGGGACAGCGGCTACACCTTC. Its protein product is CSVGDSGYTF.

This chain uses TRBV7-2 with TRBJ2-2; D unclear. The CDR3 totals 15 residues. Germline V lookup: CDR1 SGHTA, CDR2 FQGNSA. Between the trimmed V and J ends, which lost 3 bases and 0 bases, there was a span of 8 bases. In DNA, the CDR3 is TGTGCCAGCAGCTTTGACACTACGAACACCGGGGAGCTGTTTTTT. Protein product: CASSFDTTNTGELFF.

The rearrangement links TRBV5-1 to TRBJ2-1; D unclear. The germline V and J ends were trimmed by 7 bases and 4 bases, with 18 bases remaining between them. Germline lookup yields CDR1 SGHRS and CDR2 YFSETQ. The CDR3 is 15 amino acids. The DNA of the CDR3 is TGCGCCAGCGGCCTTGACCACAATAATTACAATGAGCAGTTCTTC. It is translated as CASGLDHNNYNEQFF.